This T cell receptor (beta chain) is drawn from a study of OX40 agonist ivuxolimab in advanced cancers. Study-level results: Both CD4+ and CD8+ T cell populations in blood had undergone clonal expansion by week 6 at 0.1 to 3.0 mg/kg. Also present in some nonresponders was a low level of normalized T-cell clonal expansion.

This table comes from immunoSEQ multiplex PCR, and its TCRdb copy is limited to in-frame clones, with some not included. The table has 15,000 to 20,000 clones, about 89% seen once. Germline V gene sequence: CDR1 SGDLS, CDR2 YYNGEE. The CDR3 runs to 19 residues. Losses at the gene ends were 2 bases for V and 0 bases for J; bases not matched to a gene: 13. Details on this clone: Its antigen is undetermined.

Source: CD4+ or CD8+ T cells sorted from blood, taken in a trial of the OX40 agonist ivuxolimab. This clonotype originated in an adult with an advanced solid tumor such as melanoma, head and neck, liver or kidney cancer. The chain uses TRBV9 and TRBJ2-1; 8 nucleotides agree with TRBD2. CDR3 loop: CASSVPFDSGVSSYNEQFF. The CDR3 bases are TGTGCCAGCAGCGTCCCCTTCGATAGCGGGGTTAGCTCCTACAATGAGCAGTTCTTC.